The 4 T cell receptor beta chains below come from one sample, sequenced in a study of tumor and adjacent non-tumor tissue in lung cancer. This sample's RNA came from whole unsorted tissue. A modified ARM-PCR protocol with three rounds of nested PCR amplified TCRbeta. Each CDR3 protein gets one entry after TCRdb re-called the multiplex PCR reads with MiXCR. This table holds roughly 76,000 distinct CDR3 sequences, around 70% found once. Sequenced: lung tumor tissue. Every receptor here comes from a woman in her seventies with non-small cell lung cancer.

As regards this clonotype: At one boundary the junction diverges from the germline segment, which might be a read error. V gene TRBV10-3 combines with J gene TRBJ2-7, with D perhaps being TRBD1 or TRBD2 (5 bases each). CDR1 is ENHRY, CDR2 SYGVKD, per germline. The CDR3 has 13 amino acids. The CDR3 reads CDISEGKRYEQYF. In DNA, the CDR3 is TGTGACATCAGTGAGGGGAAGCGCTACGAGCAGTACTTC.

On this clonotype: This sequence may be a read error, since a much larger clone differs from it by one base. The chain couples TRBV20-1 to TRBJ2-1; D tentatively reads TRBD1 or TRBD2 (7 bases each). Germline-derived CDR1 and CDR2 are DFQATT and SNEGSKA (reference sequence). The CDR3 covers 15 residues. The DNA for the CDR3 is TGCAGTGGCCCGGGACGTCAGGGGGGGTACAATGGGCAGTTCTTC. Translating it yields CSGPGRQGGYNGQFF.

This sequence joins TRBV4-1 and TRBJ2-7, with 8 bases that match TRBD1. CDR1 MGHRA and CDR2 YSYEKL come from the germline V gene. The CDR3 length is 18 residues. With V trimmed by 4 bases and J by 4 bases, 18 bases remained unmatched. The CDR3 sequence: CASSPSTNGTGNSYEQYF. CDR3 DNA sequence: TGCGCCAGCAGCCCAAGTACTAACGGGACAGGCAATTCATACGAGCAGTACTTC.

The CDR3 protein is CASSEGGTLRYNEQFF. Here the CDR3 DNA reads TGTGCCAGCAGCGAAGGAGGGACCCTTCGGTACAATGAGCAGTTCTTC. V is TRBV9 and J is TRBJ2-1, with D tentatively TRBD2 (6 bases). The CDR3 length is 16 residues. Looked up from germline, CDR1 is SGDLS and CDR2 is YYNGEE. The ends were cut back, 3 bases at V and 4 bases at J, with 17 bases in the middle.